This passage covers 22 T cell receptor beta chains from one sample sequenced in a study of T-cell memory formation after mild COVID-19. In TCRdb, the 5' RACE reads were re-called with MiXCR into one record per CDR3 protein. The sample lists some 160,000 distinct CDR3 sequences, roughly 28% occurring once. Specimen: PBMCs or a T cell subset sorted from them (not recorded which). These TCRs come from an adult woman who had mild COVID-19 (a few samples of this study predate the infection). Cell type and time point are not known.

The chain joins TRBV9 to TRBJ2-3, with 12 positions matching TRBD2. This CDR3 comprises 15 residues. The V and J ends lost 3 bases and 6 bases, in that order; junction bases with no gene match: 5. Per germline, CDR1 SGDLS and CDR2 YYNGEE. The CDR3 region is CASSALAGGRDTQYF. In DNA, the CDR3 is TGTGCCAGCAGCGCCCTAGCGGGGGGGCGTGATACGCAGTATTTT. Complete variable domain (other parts from reference TRBV9 and TRBJ2-3): DSGVTQTPKHLITATGQRVTLRCSPRSGDLSVYWYQQSLDQGLQFLIQYYNGEERAKGNILERFSAQQFPDLHSELNLSSLELGDSALYFCASSALAGGRDTQYFGPGTRLTVL.

The chain has TRBV6-4 and TRBJ2-1, with D tentatively TRBD1 or TRBD2 (5 bases each). The germline V and J ends were trimmed by 4 bases and 9 bases, with 7 bases remaining between them. CDR1 is MRHNA and CDR2 is SNTAGT in the germline V gene. The CDR3 is 11 residues long. In nucleotides, the CDR3 is TGTGCCAGCAGTGCAGGGACTGAGCAGTTCTTC. Translation: CASSAGTEQFF.

This clonotype was seen a few times. The CDR3 DNA is TGTGCCAGCAGTGAAGCGAGGACTAGCGGAGCGGTGCCCTACGAGCAGTACTTC. This translates into CASSEARTSGAVPYEQYF. The chain has TRBV2 and TRBJ2-7; 10 bases map to TRBD2. From germline, CDR1 is SNHLY and CDR2 FYNNEI. The CDR3 runs 18 residues. V was clipped by 0 bases and J by 2 bases; unmatched bases: 10.

The gene calls are TRBV3-1 and TRBJ1-5; D not resolved. The length of the CDR3 is 15 residues. CDR1 LGHDT and CDR2 YNNKEL come from the germline V gene (reference sequence). V was cut by 4 bases and J by 10 bases, with 20 bases left in between. CDR3 nucleotides: TGTGCCAGCAGCCCGCCTCTGGAGAGCCGGACCCCCCAGCATTTT. Translating it yields CASSPPLESRTPQHF.

There are a few counts of this clonotype. The chain carries TRBV4-3 and TRBJ2-7, with 14 bases that match TRBD2. CDR3 length: 17 amino acids. Germline V lookup: CDR1 LGHNA, CDR2 YSLEER. J gave up 5 bases and V 0 bases, and 6 bases lay outside the gene matches. The CDR3 DNA sequence: TGCGCCAGCAGCCAAGACCCGACTAGCGGGAGGGTCCACGAGCAGTACTTC. It encodes CASSQDPTSGRVHEQYF.

V gene TRBV11-2 combines with J gene TRBJ1-4; 8 positions match TRBD1. V shed 4 bases and J 8 bases; nucleotides not matched to a gene: 9. Germline V gene data show CDR1 as SGHAT and CDR2 as FQNNGV. The CDR3 length is 15 residues. Written as DNA, the CDR3 is TGTGCCAGCAGCTCTGCCGGGACAGGAAGGGAAAAACTGTTTTTT. Residues: CASSSAGTGREKLFF. Complete variable domain (other parts from reference TRBV11-2 and TRBJ1-4): EAGVAQSPRYKIIEKRQSVAFWCNPISGHATLYWYQQILGQGPKLLIQFQNNGVVDDSQLPKDRFSAERLKGVDSTLKIQPAKLEDSAVYLCASSSAGTGREKLFFGSGTQLSVL.

This sequence joins TRBV3-1 and TRBJ2-7; no clear D. Germline V CDR1 and CDR2: LGHDT, YNNKEL (reference sequence). The CDR3 has 15 residues. V was shortened by 1 base and J by 2 bases, with 12 bases between the two germline ends. CDR3 nucleotide sequence: TGTGCCAGCAGCCAAGGTCCGGTTGGGCCCTACGAGCAGTACTTC. Translation gives CASSQGPVGPYEQYF.

The chain is built from TRBV18 and TRBJ2-1; D is ambiguous. V was cut by 6 bases and J by 2 bases, with 14 bases left in between. This CDR3 region has 15 residues. In germline, CDR1 is KGHSH, CDR2 LQKENI. CDR3 region: CASSSSALAYNEQFF. The CDR3, as DNA: TGTGCCAGCTCGTCATCGGCCTTGGCCTACAATGAGCAGTTCTTC.

J is TRBJ2-3 and V is TRBV6-6; the D gene is possibly TRBD1 (5 bases). Trimming left V 2 bases short and J 3 bases short, with 9 bases between. The germline V gene has CDR1 MNHNY and CDR2 SVGAGI (reference sequence). This CDR3 is built from 14 residues. For the CDR3, the DNA is TGTGCCAGCAGTTACCGCCAGGGAACAGATACGCAGTATTTT. Translation gives CASSYRQGTDTQYF.

The chain joins TRBV12-3 or TRBV12-4 to TRBJ2-7; D is unclear. The CDR3 is 13 residues long. Trimming left V 2 bases short and J 2 bases short, with 7 bases between. The CDR3 DNA reads TGTGCCAGCAGTTTACTGCCCACCTACGAGCAGTACTTC. Translated, it gives CASSLLPTYEQYF.

The sample holds a few counts of this clonotype. The chain links TRBV3-1 to TRBJ2-1; D is ambiguous. Germline CDR1 and CDR2: LGHDT and YNNKEL (reference sequence). V was cut by 4 bases and J by 6 bases, with 7 bases left in between. CDR3 length: 12 amino acids. The CDR3: CASSPGPNEQFF. For the CDR3, the DNA is TGTGCCAGCAGCCCCGGGCCCAATGAGCAGTTCTTC.

This clonotype has just a few counts. V usage is TRBV20-1 and J usage is TRBJ2-1; D not resolved. Germline lookup yields CDR1 DFQATT and CDR2 SNEGSKA (reference sequence). The CDR3 contains 11 residues. V gave up 6 bases and J gave up 2 bases, with 5 bases separating them. The CDR3 here is CSAGTYNEQFF. DNA for the CDR3: TGCAGTGCGGGGACCTACAATGAGCAGTTCTTC.

This clonotype was counted between two and nine times. This chain joins TRBV12-3 or TRBV12-4 and TRBJ2-5, with TRBD2 matching over 10 bases. Unmatched junction bases numbered 5, after V lost 8 bases and J lost 5 bases. The CDR3 covers 13 residues. This chain's CDR3 is CASSLAGVETQYF. As DNA, the CDR3 is TGTGCCAGCTCCCTAGCGGGAGTCGAGACCCAGTACTTC.

The J gene is TRBJ1-1, the V gene TRBV7-6; no firm D call. The CDR3 is 16 amino acids. Trimming stripped 3 bases from V and 0 bases from J, with 14 bases between. Germline CDR1 and CDR2: SGHVS and FNYEAQ. CDR3 coding DNA: TGTGCCAGCAGCTTCGATGGTAGGGATTTGAACACTGAAGCTTTCTTT. Residues: CASSFDGRDLNTEAFF.

V and J are TRBV20-1 and TRBJ1-1, with 11 bases fitting TRBD1. The V and J ends lost 0 bases and 1 base, in that order; junction bases with no gene match: 10. CDR3 length: 18 residues. The germline V gene encodes CDR1 DFQATT and CDR2 SNEGSKA (reference sequence). Here the CDR3 DNA reads TGCAGTGCTAGAGATTATGCCCGGACAGGGGGCACGAACACTGAAGCTTTCTTT. This translates into CSARDYARTGGTNTEAFF.

This clonotype has more than one count but fewer than ten. The J gene is TRBJ2-3, the V gene TRBV20-1; no clear D gene. The CDR3 sequence is 14 residues long. Trimming removed 3 bases from V and 1 base from J, with 11 bases in between. Germline V gives CDR1 DFQATT, CDR2 SNEGSKA (reference sequence). The CDR3 region has the DNA TGCAGTGCTAGGCCGGGTTTCGGCACAGATACGCAGTATTTT. Its translation: CSARPGFGTDTQYF.

This chain connects TRBV5-1 to TRBJ2-3, with a possible D match to TRBD2 (6 bases). From germline, CDR1 is SGHRS and CDR2 YFSETQ. This CDR3 spans 18 amino acids. V dropped 0 bases and J dropped 2 bases, with 19 bases sitting between them. This CDR3 reads CASSLAVIGAGLTDTQYF. The CDR3 bases are TGCGCCAGCAGCTTGGCTGTGATAGGAGCGGGTCTCACAGATACGCAGTATTTT. Supplemented by reference TRBV5-1 and TRBJ2-3, the full variable domain reads KAGVTQTPRYLIKTRGQQVTLSCSPISGHRSVSWYQQTPGQGLQFLFEYFSETQRNKGNFPGRFSGRQFSNSRSEMNVSTLELGDSALYLCASSLAVIGAGLTDTQYFGPGTRLTVL.

The chain employs TRBV7-2 and TRBJ1-1; tentative D call: TRBD1 (6 bases). The CDR3 loop spans 15 amino acids. V gave up 5 bases and J gave up 4 bases, with 17 bases separating them. Germline V lookup: CDR1 SGHTA, CDR2 FQGNSA. The DNA for the CDR3 is TGTGCCAGCAGCCCCGGGTTGGCGGGGGCCACTGAAGCTTTCTTT. Translated: CASSPGLAGATEAFF.

This clonotype was seen a few times. In DNA form, the CDR3 reads TGTGCCAGCAGCTTAATGGGGACAGAGACAGATACGCAGTATTTT. Translated: CASSLMGTETDTQYF. The rearrangement joins TRBV7-3 to TRBJ2-3; 7 bases map to TRBD1. CDR1 is SGHTA and CDR2 is FQGTGA in the germline V gene. Trimming took 1 base from V and 3 from J; bases not matched to a gene: 4. CDR3 length: 15 amino acids.

This chain's CDR3 is CASSPRGQIGQPQHF. The CDR3 DNA reads as TGTGCCAGCTCACCACGAGGACAGATTGGTCAGCCCCAGCATTTT. This chain joins TRBV18 and TRBJ1-5, with D possibly being TRBD1 (6 bases). This CDR3 contains 15 residues. Germline CDR1 and CDR2: KGHSH and LQKENI. V dropped 1 base and J dropped 6 bases, with 13 bases sitting between them. The whole variable domain, filled in from reference TRBV18 and TRBJ1-5, reads NAGVMQNPRHLVRRRGQEARLRCSPMKGHSHVYWYRQLPEEGLKFMVYLQKENIIDESGMPKERFSAEFPKEGPSILRIQQVVRGDSAAYFCASSPRGQIGQPQHFGDGTRLSIL.

The J gene is TRBJ1-6, the V gene TRBV5-5, with D maybe TRBD1 (5 bases). CDR3 length: 13 residues. The germline gives CDR1 SGHKS, CDR2 YYEKEE (reference sequence). Trimming took off 1 base at V and 9 bases at J, with 8 bases between the two ends. CDR3 amino acids: CASSLTGVSPLHF. CDR3 DNA sequence: TGTGCCAGCAGCTTGACGGGGGTTTCACCCCTCCACTTT.

This clonotype was counted a few times. This chain uses TRBV20-1 with TRBJ2-7; 12 nucleotides agree with TRBD1. V lost 5 bases to trimming and J lost 6 bases; unmatched junction nucleotides: 2. The CDR3 sequence is 12 residues long. Germline V gene sequence: CDR1 DFQATT, CDR2 SNEGSKA (reference sequence). The CDR3 region is CSAWDRGLEQYF. The CDR3, as DNA: TGCAGTGCTTGGGACAGGGGGCTCGAGCAGTACTTC.